This TCR beta chain was observed in a study of identical twins. Study-wide points: Cord blood's abundant beta clonotypes had fewer insertions, unlike memory repertoires. Alpha sequences out of frame and shared by twins had excess low generation probability.

A universal primer site was incorporated via template switching, and the cDNA contained unique molecular identifiers. TCRdb itself ran the 5' RACE reads through MiXCR, one entry per CDR3 protein. The sample carries some 710,000 distinct CDR3 sequences, approximately 6.1% recorded once. Germline CDR1 reads LNHDA; CDR2 reads SQIVND (reference sequence). The CDR3 spans 16 residues. V shed 2 bases and J 4 bases; nucleotides not matched to a gene: 6. All donors were healthy Caucasians. This clonotype has more than one count but fewer than ten. Its antigen is as yet unknown. This receptor was taken from a man younger than 35 in good health. The chain carries TRBV19 and TRBJ2-1; 9 bases line up with TRBD1. The specimen sequenced was naive T cells sorted from blood. The CDR3 DNA reads TGTGCCAGTAGTATAAGGGACAGGGTAAGGTACAATGAGCAGTTCTTC. Its translation is CASSIRDRVRYNEQFF.